The 8 T cell receptor beta chains listed next were all sequenced from one sample in a study of tumor and adjacent non-tumor tissue in lung cancer. No cell sorting was done before RNA was extracted from the tissue. A modified ARM-PCR protocol with three rounds of nested PCR amplified TCRbeta. A single record per CDR3 protein comes from TCRdb applying MiXCR to the multiplex PCR reads. The sample lists 89,000 or so distinct CDR3 sequences; around 65% were seen once. What was sequenced was lung tumor tissue. All receptors come from a man between 70 and 80 years old with non-small cell lung cancer.

A note on this clonotype: Being one base from a much bigger clone, this may be a read error. The CDR3 is CASGRMETEETQYF. CDR3 nucleotides: TGTGCCAGCGGCCGAATGGAGACAGAAGAGACCCAGTACTTC. The gene calls are TRBV5-6 and TRBJ2-5; D may be TRBD1 (5 bases). CDR1 is SGHDT and CDR2 is YYEEEE in the germline V gene. Trimming cost V 7 bases and J 3 bases, with 16 bases left between them. The CDR3 is 14 residues long.

In its sample, this clonotype was seen a few times. This may stem from a read error, because a much larger clone lies one nucleotide away. The V call is TRBV4-2, the J call TRBJ1-4; D uncertain. Germline CDR1 and CDR2: LGHNA and YNFKEQ. The V and J ends lost 0 bases and 3 bases respectively, with 14 bases between them. This CDR3 region has 17 residues. The CDR3 protein is CASSQDRKQRANEKLFF. CDR3 in DNA: TGTGCCAGCAGCCAAGATCGGAAACAGAGGGCTAATGAAAAACTGTTTTTT.

Of note for this clonotype: Mismatch with germline at one junction end may stem from a read error. V usage is TRBV4-1 and J usage is TRBJ1-2, with D perhaps matching TRBD1 (6 bases). This CDR3 comprises 13 residues. From germline, CDR1 is MGHRA and CDR2 YSYEKL. CDR3 nucleotide sequence: TGCTCCAGCAGTAGGGGGGATAACTATGACTACACCTTC. Translated, it gives CSSSRGDNYDYTF.

On this clonotype itself: Mismatch with germline at one junction end may stem from a read error. The chain recombines TRBV29-1 with TRBJ1-2; D is uncertain. The CDR3 is 11 residues long. Germline V lookup: CDR1 SQVTM, CDR2 ANQGSEA. The CDR3 DNA reads as TGCAGTGTTGAAGGGTACTATGGCTACACCTTC. Residues: CSVEGYYGYTF.

The gene calls are TRBV27 and TRBJ2-1; TRBD2 matches 8 bases. In germline, CDR1 is MNHEY, CDR2 SMNVEV (reference sequence). The V and J ends lost 2 bases and 8 bases, in that order; junction bases with no gene match: 11. The CDR3 totals 16 residues. CDR3 in amino acids: CASSLMQRGLQDEQFF. The CDR3 coding sequence is TGTGCCAGCAGTTTAATGCAGCGGGGGCTTCAAGATGAGCAGTTCTTC.

This clonotype was counted a single time. The CDR3 bases are TGTGCCAGTAACCCAGGAGGCGGGGCAGGCTCCTACGAGCAGTACTTC. It specifies CASNPGGGAGSYEQYF. The chain links TRBV19 to TRBJ2-7, with D perhaps TRBD2 (6 bases). The germline V and J ends were trimmed by 7 bases and 0 bases, with 19 bases remaining between them. The V gene's germline CDR1 is LNHDA and CDR2 SQIVND (reference sequence). This CDR3 is built from 16 residues.

In the case of this clonotype: It is likely a read error, because the conserved phenylalanine at the end of the CDR3 is missing. This chain joins TRBV29-1 and TRBJ1-2, with D perhaps TRBD1 (5 bases). Per germline, CDR1 SQVTM and CDR2 ANQGSEA. V was shortened by 7 bases and J by 5 bases, with 23 bases between the two germline ends. The CDR3 is made up of 15 amino acids. The CDR3 DNA reads as TGCAGCGCACCGAAACAAGGGGCGCCGGGTTATGGCTACACCTTA. This gives the protein CSAPKQGAPGYGYTL.

Regarding this clonotype: This may stem from a read error, because a much larger clone lies one nucleotide away. The J gene is TRBJ2-1, the V gene TRBV29-1, with TRBD2 as a possible D gene (5 bases). The CDR3 is 12 amino acids. From germline, CDR1 is SQVTM and CDR2 ANQGSEA. The CDR3 protein is CSVASTERDELF. CDR3 DNA: TGCAGCGTTGCCTCTACGGAGAGGGATGAGCTCTTC.